This T cell receptor (beta chain) was captured by sequencing in a study of shared clonotypes between healthy human individuals. As for the study in general: With ages of 18 to 49, the donors were a couple of women and a few men.

The J segment lost 2 bases and the V segment lost 2 bases, leaving 4 bases of the junction unmatched. Germline-derived CDR1 and CDR2 are SGHTS and YDEGEE. This CDR3 spans 16 amino acids. Overall study findings and caveats: In a few donors, about 5% of naive CD4 clonotypes appeared in common.

On this clone itself: The antigen is not known.

The protocol was immunoSEQ multiplex PCR, while the TCRdb copy is restricted to in-frame clones and leaves out a portion. This table has roughly 2.5 million clones, around nine tenths appearing once. The TCR originated in a man younger than 30 in good health. Input material: naive CD4+ T cells sorted from blood. Documented subset: CD45RA+ positively selected. The rearrangement joins TRBV5-8 to TRBJ2-1; 10 bases map to TRBD1. CDR3 in amino acids: CASSFPGQGAYNEQFF. DNA for the CDR3: TGTGCCAGCAGCTTTCCCGGACAGGGGGCCTACAATGAGCAGTTCTTC.